What follows are 32 T cell receptor beta chains derived from one specimen sequenced in a study of T cell responses to AZD1222 COVID-19 vaccine. Generated by immunoSEQ multiplex PCR, the TCRdb table keeps only in-frame clones and is missing some. The table includes about 120,000 clones, about 90% detected once. This specimen was peripheral blood, taken on day 0 of AZD1222 vaccination. These receptors all stem from an adult in good health.

V usage is TRBV6-2 or TRBV6-3 and J usage is TRBJ2-6; 7 nucleotides match TRBD1. The CDR3 is 15 residues long. V lost 5 bases, J lost 2 bases, and 3 bases stayed unmatched. Germline V gene lookup returns CDR1 MNHEY and CDR2 SVGEGT. The CDR3, as DNA: TGTGCCAGCAGTCTCGGGACAGCTGGGGCCAACGTCCTGACTTTC. Encoded protein: CASSLGTAGANVLTF.

V gene TRBV5-4 combines with J gene TRBJ1-1, with 7 bases lining up with TRBD1. The V gene's germline CDR1 is SGHNT and CDR2 YYREEE (reference sequence). This CDR3 region has 11 residues. V lost 10 bases to trimming and J lost 8 bases; unmatched junction nucleotides: 8. The CDR3 bases are TGTGCCCAAGCTTCAGGGGGGGAAGCTTTCTTT. Translation: CAQASGGEAFF.

The chain couples TRBV9 to TRBJ2-5; TRBD2 agrees at 13 bases. The CDR3 extends over 17 amino acids. With 3 bases clipped from V and 4 bases from J, the junction kept 9 bases outside the gene matches. Germline CDR1 is SGDLS and CDR2 is YYNGEE. CDR3 coding DNA: TGTGCCAGCAGCGGACCACTAGCGGGGGGGCCGGTAGAGACCCAGTACTTC. It yields the protein CASSGPLAGGPVETQYF.

V is TRBV6-1 and J is TRBJ1-2, with 8 bases fitting TRBD1. Trimming removed 0 bases from V and 7 bases from J; junction bases left unmatched: 7. Germline V CDR1 and CDR2: MNHNS, SASEGT. This CDR3 is built from 15 residues. The DNA of the CDR3 is TGTGCCAGCAGTGAAGCATCAGGGGGCGCAGGTGGCTACACCTTC. Amino acid sequence: CASSEASGGAGGYTF.

The V call is TRBV19, the J call TRBJ2-1; possibly TRBD2 for D (6 bases). Trimming removed 3 bases from V and 13 bases from J, with 16 bases in between. Germline V gene lookup returns CDR1 LNHDA and CDR2 SQIVND (reference sequence). This CDR3 comprises 13 residues. The CDR3 loop reads CASSIRGTLSQFF. DNA for the CDR3: TGTGCCAGTAGTATTAGAGGGACTCTCAGTCAGTTCTTC.

The V and J genes are TRBV12-3 or TRBV12-4 and TRBJ1-4; D possibly corresponds to TRBD1 (5 bases). Between the trimmed V and J ends, which lost 6 bases and 7 bases, there was a span of 12 bases. There are 13 residues in the CDR3. The CDR3 DNA reads as TGTGCCAGCAGCCCCCCGGGGGGTGAAAAACTGTTTTTT. Translating gives CASSPPGGEKLFF.

This rearrangement joins TRBV12-3 or TRBV12-4 to TRBJ1-5; D uncertain. The V end lost 6 bases, the J end lost 9 bases, and 12 bases lay between the germline ends. The CDR3 extends over 12 amino acids. This CDR3 is CASSSVSLPQHF. The CDR3 DNA reads as TGTGCCAGCAGCTCGGTATCACTGCCCCAGCATTTT.

This chain joins TRBV6-5 and TRBJ1-2, with 8 positions matching TRBD1. V was clipped by 6 bases and J by 7 bases; unmatched bases: 10. Germline-derived CDR1 and CDR2 are MNHEY and SVGAGI. The CDR3 totals 14 residues. This CDR3 reads CASSPPGQGVGYTF. In nucleotides, the CDR3 is TGTGCCAGCAGCCCCCCCGGACAGGGAGTTGGCTACACCTTC.

V gene TRBV12-3 or TRBV12-4 combines with J gene TRBJ2-1; D unclear. The V end lost 6 bases, the J end lost 11 bases, and 14 bases lay between the germline ends. This CDR3 has 12 amino acids. CDR3 coding DNA: TGTGCCAGCAGCGCAAAAATGATTAAGCAGTTCTTC. It yields the protein CASSAKMIKQFF.

The chain employs TRBV19 and TRBJ2-1, with 10 positions matching TRBD2. The germline V gene has CDR1 LNHDA and CDR2 SQIVND (reference sequence). Unmatched junction bases numbered 7, after V lost 1 base and J lost 7 bases. The CDR3 runs to 16 residues. The CDR3 bases are TGTGCCAGTAGTATAGGCCCTAGCGGGAGAACGAATGAGCAGTTCTTC. It translates to CASSIGPSGRTNEQFF.

The chain uses TRBV4-3 and TRBJ2-5; D is unresolved. Germline-derived CDR1 and CDR2 are LGHNA and YSLEER. V was clipped by 0 bases and J by 6 bases, with 5 bases between them. The CDR3 contains 12 residues. The CDR3 is CASSQDTQTQYF. The CDR3 DNA reads as TGCGCCAGCAGCCAAGATACCCAGACCCAGTACTTC.

This chain joins TRBV6-5 and TRBJ1-1, with 8 bases lining up with TRBD1. This CDR3 is built from 13 residues. Germline assignment: CDR1 MNHEY and CDR2 SVGAGI. The junction had 3 bases not matched to a gene; V was cut back by 8 bases and J by 1 base. The chain's CDR3 is CASLGQGNTEAFF. The CDR3 DNA sequence: TGTGCCAGCCTAGGACAGGGGAACACTGAAGCTTTCTTT.

The rearrangement joins TRBV24-1 to TRBJ2-1, with 11 bases lining up with TRBD2. Per the germline V gene, CDR1 is KGHDR and CDR2 is SFDVKD. With 2 bases clipped from V and 8 bases from J, the junction kept 10 bases outside the gene matches. The CDR3 spans 17 residues. The chain's CDR3 is CATSDSLTSGMDDEQFF. CDR3 DNA sequence: TGTGCCACCAGTGATTCGTTGACTAGCGGGATGGATGATGAGCAGTTCTTC.

The chain recombines TRBV5-5 with TRBJ2-5, with D possibly matching TRBD1 (6 bases). Germline-derived CDR1 and CDR2 are SGHKS and YYEKEE (reference sequence). Between the trimmed V and J ends, which lost 6 bases and 1 base, there was a span of 22 bases. The CDR3 is made up of 17 amino acids. For the CDR3, the DNA is TGTGCCAGCACCGCGACCTTAACCAGGGGAATCCAAGAGACCCAGTACTTC. Translation: CASTATLTRGIQETQYF.

The rearrangement links TRBV6-5 to TRBJ1-1; no clear D gene. Germline CDR1 MNHEY, CDR2 SVGAGI. The V end lost 6 bases, the J end lost 0 bases, and 11 bases lay between the germline ends. CDR3 length equals 14 residues. The CDR3, as DNA: TGTGCCAGCAGGGTTGAATCCATGAACACTGAAGCTTTCTTT. Translated, it gives CASRVESMNTEAFF.

The rearrangement uses TRBV5-6 and TRBJ2-2; D may be TRBD2 (6 bases). With 7 bases removed from V and 6 bases from J, the gap between germline ends came to 10 bases. Per the germline V gene, CDR1 is SGHDT and CDR2 is YYEEEE. The CDR3 consists of 12 residues. CDR3 DNA: TGTGCCAGCCGCTGGGGGGCCGGGGAGCTGTTTTTT. The encoded protein is CASRWGAGELFF.

The J gene is TRBJ1-3, the V gene TRBV19; D not resolved. V lost 9 bases and J lost 4, with 16 bases in between. This CDR3 region has 14 residues. Germline V gives CDR1 LNHDA, CDR2 SQIVND (reference sequence). The CDR3 protein is CASTGSSAGNTIYF. The CDR3 DNA reads as TGTGCCAGCACGGGCTCGTCGGCCGGAAACACCATATATTTT.

CDR3 in amino acids: CASSLESSYNEQFF. In DNA, the CDR3 is TGCGCCAGCAGCTTGGAAAGCTCCTACAATGAGCAGTTCTTC. The chain has TRBV5-1 and TRBJ2-1, with D unclear. The CDR3 totals 14 residues. V lost 0 bases, J lost 0 bases, and 4 bases lay in between. From germline, CDR1 is SGHRS and CDR2 YFSETQ.

The chain employs TRBV6-5 and TRBJ2-7; tentative D call: TRBD2 (6 bases). This CDR3 contains 13 residues. CDR1 and CDR2 (germline): MNHEY, SVGAGI. The V end lost 6 bases, the J end lost 5 bases, and 14 bases lay between the germline ends. The CDR3 loop is CASRAGLRNEQYF. Here the CDR3 DNA reads TGTGCCAGCAGGGCGGGACTGCGGAACGAGCAGTACTTC.

The V and J genes are TRBV11-3 and TRBJ1-1, with D hard to call. Germline V gene data show CDR1 as SGHNT and CDR2 as YENEEA. V gave up 0 bases and J gave up 7 bases, with 9 bases separating them. CDR3 length: 13 amino acids. CDR3 DNA sequence: TGTGCCAGCAGCTTAGATTGGGCAGGTGAAGCTTTCTTT. Protein product: CASSLDWAGEAFF.

V and J are TRBV6-6 and TRBJ1-6; 7 positions agree with TRBD1. This CDR3 has 11 amino acids. V dropped 6 bases and J dropped 11; count of bases not matched to a gene: 1. From germline, CDR1 is MNHNY and CDR2 SVGAGI (reference sequence). This chain's CDR3 is CASRTGAPLHF. The CDR3 region has the DNA TGTGCCAGCAGAACAGGGGCACCCCTCCACTTT.

The V and J genes are TRBV10-3 and TRBJ2-7, with 9 bases lining up with TRBD1. This CDR3 contains 14 residues. V lost 5 bases to trimming and J lost 5 bases; unmatched junction nucleotides: 7. Germline assignment: CDR1 ENHRY and CDR2 SYGVKD. The CDR3 DNA reads as TGTGCCATCAGTCCCTATGGGACAGGGAACGAGCAGTACTTC. Amino acids: CAISPYGTGNEQYF.

V gene TRBV12-3 or TRBV12-4 combines with J gene TRBJ1-1; D is ambiguous. The CDR3 is made up of 13 amino acids. V was trimmed by 2 bases and J by 6 bases, leaving 10 bases between them. The CDR3 region has the DNA TGTGCCAGCAGTTTATCGTTGGCTGCTGAAGCTTTCTTT. Translation gives CASSLSLAAEAFF.

This clone was picked up one time. The sample has other DNA sequences that encode this CDR3 too. The chain employs TRBV9 and TRBJ2-3; no reliable D call. Between the trimmed V and J ends, which lost 2 bases and 2 bases, there was a span of 9 bases. The CDR3 contains 14 residues. Germline CDR1 and CDR2: SGDLS and YYNGEE. In nucleotides, the CDR3 is TGTGCCAGCAGCGTCGACTCCTCCACAGATACGCAGTATTTT. Protein sequence: CASSVDSSTDTQYF.

The chain uses TRBV28 and TRBJ1-2, with 11 bases fitting TRBD1. The germline V gene encodes CDR1 MDHEN and CDR2 SYDVKM. Trimming removed 6 bases from V and 6 bases from J; junction bases left unmatched: 9. CDR3 length: 15 residues. CDR3 nucleotide sequence: TGTGCCAGCAGGGCTTGGGGACAGGGGGATGATGGCTACACCTTC. Its protein product is CASRAWGQGDDGYTF.

This clone was seen a few times. The V gene is TRBV5-6, the J gene TRBJ1-1; 7 nucleotides agree with TRBD1. The CDR3 extends over 16 amino acids. Trimming at V came to 6 bases and at J to 0 bases, leaving 11 bases not matched to a gene. Germline V lookup: CDR1 SGHDT, CDR2 YYEEEE. The CDR3 region has the DNA TGTGCCAGCATCACGAGGGGGACAGATATGAACACTGAAGCTTTCTTT. Protein: CASITRGTDMNTEAFF.

The genes are TRBV6-5 and TRBJ1-2; TRBD1 is a possible D gene (5 bases). The germline CDR1 and CDR2 sequences are MNHEY and SVGAGI. Trimming stripped 8 bases from V and 4 bases from J, with 8 bases between. The CDR3 is 11 residues long. The CDR3 DNA sequence: TGTGCCAGCTTGGGGGTCTATGGCTACACCTTC. This codes for CASLGVYGYTF.

This chain connects TRBV28 to TRBJ2-7; D gene uncertain. The CDR3 covers 15 residues. Germline V lookup: CDR1 MDHEN, CDR2 SYDVKM. V dropped 4 bases and J dropped 3 bases, with 16 bases sitting between them. This chain's CDR3 is CASSSPGLNNYEQYF. The CDR3 DNA is TGTGCCAGCAGTTCTCCCGGGTTAAATAACTACGAGCAGTACTTC.

The chain couples TRBV2 to TRBJ2-6; 7 nucleotides align to TRBD1. Per the germline V gene, CDR1 is SNHLY and CDR2 is FYNNEI. Trimming cost V 3 bases and J 1 base; bases outside gene matches: 6. The CDR3 totals 17 residues. In DNA, the CDR3 is TGTGCCAGCAGTGACCTAGGGACAGCTTCTGGGGCCAACGTCCTGACTTTC. Amino acid sequence: CASSDLGTASGANVLTF.

The chain is built from TRBV5-6 and TRBJ1-6; TRBD1 is a possible D gene (6 bases). The CDR3 contains 14 residues. From germline, CDR1 is SGHDT and CDR2 YYEEEE. V shed 1 base and J shed 10 bases, with 12 bases lying between them. CDR3 in amino acids: CASSLRGVGSPLHF. The CDR3 DNA sequence: TGTGCCAGCAGCTTGAGGGGGGTCGGCTCACCCCTCCACTTT.

This rearrangement joins TRBV3-1 (or the pseudogene TRBV3-2) to TRBJ2-7, with unresolved D. Trimming shortened V by 0 bases and J by 6 bases, and 6 bases separated the two germline ends. In germline, CDR1 is LGHDT, CDR2 YNNKEL (reference sequence). The CDR3 covers 12 residues. This chain's CDR3 is CASSQEYPEQYF. CDR3 coding DNA: TGTGCCAGCAGCCAAGAATACCCCGAGCAGTACTTC.

As concerns this clone: One end of the junction is discordant with germline, which a read error may explain. This chain connects TRBV6-5 to TRBJ2-3, with D hard to call. Germline V gene lookup returns CDR1 MNHEY and CDR2 SVGAGI. The CDR3 loop spans 15 amino acids. The CDR3 loop is CANSYSITGTDTQYF. CDR3 nucleotides: TGTGCCAACAGTTACTCGATTACGGGCACAGATACGCAGTATTTT.